Presented here are 7 T cell receptor beta chains from one specimen sequenced in a study of T-cell reconstitution after alpha-beta-depleted transplantation in children. Using unique molecular identifiers, the investigators prepared the TCRbeta library. Each CDR3 protein is one row after TCRdb ran MiXCR on the PCR reads. The sample lists about 610,000 distinct CDR3 sequences; over 9.5% were seen once. Sequences were derived from PBMCs from the stem cell graft donor, sampled from the stem cell graft. The receptors were gathered from a human donor who donated a stem cell graft to a child with acute myeloid leukemia.

This clonotype was counted only a few times. The chain couples TRBV12-3 or TRBV12-4 to TRBJ2-2; possible D gene TRBD2, 5 bases. The CDR3 runs to 17 residues. The V and J ends lost 3 bases and 2 bases respectively, with 16 bases between them. CDR3 sequence reads: CASSFQRAVLNTGELFF. CDR3 bases: TGTGCCAGCAGTTTCCAGAGGGCCGTACTTAACACCGGGGAGCTGTTTTTT.

V gene TRBV11-2 combines with J gene TRBJ2-1, with 12 bases identical to TRBD2. V was pared by 6 bases and J by 6 bases, with 15 bases of the junction left unmatched. Looked up from germline, CDR1 is SGHAT and CDR2 is FQNNGV. The CDR3 is 18 residues long. As DNA, the CDR3 is TGTGCCAGCAGTCTCGTGGGACTAGCGGGCGGGAAGGGCAATGAGCAGTTCTTC. Translation gives CASSLVGLAGGKGNEQFF.

This clonotype was counted a single time. V is TRBV4-2 and J is TRBJ1-2; no reliable D call. The V gene's germline CDR1 is LGHNA and CDR2 YNFKEQ. V shed 0 bases and J shed 4 bases, with 15 bases lying between them. The CDR3 is 16 amino acids. CDR3 sequence (DNA): TGTGCCAGCAGCCAAGATGCGGGCAGGACCCTCTATGGCTACACCTTC. Translated: CASSQDAGRTLYGYTF.

This clonotype has at least ten counts. This CDR3 reads CSVGSPAQYF. The CDR3 region has the DNA TGCAGCGTCGGGTCCCCAGCGCAGTATTTT. The rearrangement links TRBV29-1 to TRBJ2-3; D is undetermined. Per germline, CDR1 SQVTM and CDR2 ANQGSEA. Trimming removed 6 bases at V and 10 bases at J, with 11 bases between. The CDR3 contains 10 residues.

The chain couples TRBV12-3 or TRBV12-4 to TRBJ1-1, with 7 bases matching TRBD1. V shed 4 bases, J shed 6 bases, and the junction held 8 bases outside the gene matches. The CDR3 extends over 14 amino acids. CDR3 DNA: TGTGCCAGCAGTTCAATTAGGGGGCGACCTGAAGCTTTCTTT. This codes for CASSSIRGRPEAFF.

A few counts support this clonotype. The CDR3 DNA follows: TGTGCCAGCAGCGTATCGGGCTACAGGGCCCGAGAGACCCAGTACTTC. Protein sequence: CASSVSGYRARETQYF. The chain couples TRBV9 to TRBJ2-5; possibly TRBD1 for D (6 bases). Germline values: CDR1 SGDLS, CDR2 YYNGEE. V lost 1 base to trimming and J lost 4 bases, with 17 bases between them. The length of the CDR3 is 16 residues.

This clonotype was detected ten times or more. V and J are TRBV7-2 and TRBJ2-1; 7 bases line up with TRBD1. Germline CDR1 SGHTA, CDR2 FQGNSA. Trimming removed 1 base from V and 4 bases from J; junction bases left unmatched: 4. This CDR3 has 15 amino acids. CDR3 residues: CASSLGQGLYNEQFF. CDR3 nucleotide sequence: TGTGCCAGCAGCTTAGGACAGGGATTATACAATGAGCAGTTCTTC.